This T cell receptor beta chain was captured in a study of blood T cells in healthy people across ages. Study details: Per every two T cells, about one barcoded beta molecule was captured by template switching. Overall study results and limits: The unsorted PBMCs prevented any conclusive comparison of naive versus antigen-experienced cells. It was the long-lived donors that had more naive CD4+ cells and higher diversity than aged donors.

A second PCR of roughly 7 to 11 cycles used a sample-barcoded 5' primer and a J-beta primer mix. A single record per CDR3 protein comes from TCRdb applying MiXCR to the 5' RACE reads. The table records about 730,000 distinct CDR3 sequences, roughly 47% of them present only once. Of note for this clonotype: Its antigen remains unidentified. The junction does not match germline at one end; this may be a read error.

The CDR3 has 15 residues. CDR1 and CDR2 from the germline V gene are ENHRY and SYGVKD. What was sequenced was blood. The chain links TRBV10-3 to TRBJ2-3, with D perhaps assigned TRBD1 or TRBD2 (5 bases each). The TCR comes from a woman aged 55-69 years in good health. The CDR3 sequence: CAIRPGRALPDTRYF. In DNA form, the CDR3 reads TGTGCCATCCGTCCGGGGCGGGCCCTGCCAGATACGCGGTATTTT.